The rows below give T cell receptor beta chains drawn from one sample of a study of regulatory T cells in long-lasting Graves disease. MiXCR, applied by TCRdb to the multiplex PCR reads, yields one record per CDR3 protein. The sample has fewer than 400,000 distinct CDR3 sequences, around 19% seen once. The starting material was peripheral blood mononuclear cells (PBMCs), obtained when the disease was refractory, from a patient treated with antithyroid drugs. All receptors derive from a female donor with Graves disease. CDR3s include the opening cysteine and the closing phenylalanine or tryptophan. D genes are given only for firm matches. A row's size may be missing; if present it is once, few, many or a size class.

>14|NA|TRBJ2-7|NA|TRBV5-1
TGCGCCAGCAGCTTGATCGCCGGTCCCTACGAGCAGTACTTC
CASSLIAGPYEQYF
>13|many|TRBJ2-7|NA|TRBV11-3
TGTGCCAGCAGCTTCGTAAGCTCCTACGAGCAGTACTTC
CASSFVSSYEQYF
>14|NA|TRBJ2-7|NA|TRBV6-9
TGTGCCAGCAGTTCCCGTGTTCGGGGAAACGAGCAGTACTTC
CASSSRVRGNEQYF
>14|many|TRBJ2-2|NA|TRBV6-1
TGTGCCAGCAAGAGACAGCCGAACACCGGGGAGCTGTTTTTT
CASKRQPNTGELFF
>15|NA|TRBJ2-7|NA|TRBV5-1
TGCGCCAGCAGCTTGGCCGGGCGGGACTCCTACGAGCAGTACTTC
CASSLAGRDSYEQYF
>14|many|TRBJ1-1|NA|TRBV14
TGTGCCAGCAGCCATTTGGGGGTGAACACTGAAGCTTTCTTT
CASSHLGVNTEAFF
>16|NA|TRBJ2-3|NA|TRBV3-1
TGTGCCAGCAGCCTTCTAACAGGGCGACGCACAGATACGCAGTATTTT
CASSLLTGRRTDTQYF
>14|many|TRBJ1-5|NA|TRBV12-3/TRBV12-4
TGTGCCAGCAGCCACAACCGGGGCAATCAGCCCCAGCATTTT
CASSHNRGNQPQHF
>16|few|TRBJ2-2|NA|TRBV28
TGTGCCAGCAGTACTTACTATACAGGCCACACCGGGGAGCTGTTTTTT
CASSTYYTGHTGELFF
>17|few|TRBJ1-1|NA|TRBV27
TGTGCCAGCAGTTTACTCGGACGTCCTAGGATGAACACTGAAGCTTTCTTT
CASSLLGRPRMNTEAFF
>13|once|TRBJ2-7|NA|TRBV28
TGTGCCAGCAGCTTGTTCGCCGCCTACGAGCAGTACTTC
CASSLFAAYEQYF
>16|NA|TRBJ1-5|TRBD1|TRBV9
TGTGCCAGCAGCGGGGGACAGGGTCCCTATTATCAGCCCCAGCATTTT
CASSGGQGPYYQPQHF
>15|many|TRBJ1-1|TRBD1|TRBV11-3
TGTGCCAGCAGCAGACGACAGGGCCAGGTCGGTGAAGCTTTCTTT
CASSRRQGQVGEAFF
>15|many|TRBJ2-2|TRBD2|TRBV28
TGTGCCAGCAGTTTGGGGGGGGCGAACACCGGGGAGCTGTTTTTT
CASSLGGANTGELFF
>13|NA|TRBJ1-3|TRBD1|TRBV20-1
TGCAGTGCTCGACAGGGAACTGGAAACACCATATATTTT
CSARQGTGNTIYF
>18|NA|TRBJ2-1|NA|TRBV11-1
TGTGCCAGCAGACAACATCGTTCGTGGGACCCGGGACAAAATGAGCAGTTCTTC
CASRQHRSWDPGQNEQFF
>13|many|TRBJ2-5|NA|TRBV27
TGTGCCAGCAGTTTACGGCAGGGTAGGACCCAGTACTTC
CASSLRQGRTQYF
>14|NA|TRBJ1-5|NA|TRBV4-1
TGCGCCAGCAGTAGGCCGGGACACCGACCGCCCCAGCATTTT
CASSRPGHRPPQHF
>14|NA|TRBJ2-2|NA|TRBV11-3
TGTGCCAGCAGCCCCGCGGGGCACACCGGGGAGCTGTTTTTT
CASSPAGHTGELFF
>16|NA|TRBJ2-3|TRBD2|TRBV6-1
TGTGCCAGCATGGCATGGGTTAGCGGGGTCACAGATACGCAGTATTTT
CASMAWVSGVTDTQYF
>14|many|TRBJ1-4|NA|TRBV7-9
TGTGCCAGCAGCTTCTCGGGGAATAATGAAAAACTGTTTTTT
CASSFSGNNEKLFF
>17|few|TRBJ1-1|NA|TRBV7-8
TGTGCCAGCAGCTTAGGGGGAGGGGGGATCAGGAACACTGAAGCTTTCTTT
CASSLGGGGIRNTEAFF
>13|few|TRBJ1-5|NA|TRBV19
TGTGCCAGTAGTATAGCCAGGGGAGAGCCCCAGCATTTT
CASSIARGEPQHF
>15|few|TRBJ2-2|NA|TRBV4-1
TGCGCCAGCAGGCGTACTTCGGGAGTCACCGGGGAGCTGTTTTTT
CASRRTSGVTGELFF
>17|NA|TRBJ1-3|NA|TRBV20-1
TGCAGTGCTAGAGATTTATACCAGGCCCTCTCTGGAAACACCATATATTTT
CSARDLYQALSGNTIYF
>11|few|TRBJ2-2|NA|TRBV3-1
TGTGCCACCACCAGGGGCGGGGAGCTGTTTTTT
CATTRGGELFF
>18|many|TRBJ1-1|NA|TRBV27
TGTGCCAGCAGTTTTGGCGCCCCCAGGGGAGTAAGGAAAGCTGAAGCTTTCTTT
CASSFGAPRGVRKAEAFF
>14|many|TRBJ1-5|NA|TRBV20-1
TGCAGTGCTAGAGAATTTGGGGGAACCCAGCCCCAGCATTTT
CSAREFGGTQPQHF
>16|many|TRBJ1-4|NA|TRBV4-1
TGCGCCAGCAGCCAACCTAACCTGCAAACTAATGAAAAACTGTTTTTT
CASSQPNLQTNEKLFF
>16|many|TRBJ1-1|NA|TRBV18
TGTGCCAGCTCACCCATGGGTGTAAACCTGAACACTGAAGCTTTCTTT
CASSPMGVNLNTEAFF
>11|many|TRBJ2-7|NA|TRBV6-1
TGTGCCAGCAGCTGGGGGCACGAGCAGTACTTC
CASSWGHEQYF
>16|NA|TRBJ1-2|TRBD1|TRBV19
TGTGCCAGTAGTAGACAATCGACAGGGGTTAACTATGGCTACACCTTC
CASSRQSTGVNYGYTF
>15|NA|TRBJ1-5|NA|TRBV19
TGTGCCAGTACCACAGGTGGGCAGATGAATCAGCCCCAGCATTTT
CASTTGGQMNQPQHF
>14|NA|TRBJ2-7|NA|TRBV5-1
TGCGCCAGCAGCTGGGGGACACGCACCTACGAGCAGTACTTC
CASSWGTRTYEQYF
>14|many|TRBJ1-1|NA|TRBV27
TGTGCCAGCAGTTTATCTGTCGTGGGCGCTGAAGCTTTCTTT
CASSLSVVGAEAFF
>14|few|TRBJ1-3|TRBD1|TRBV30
TGTGCCTGGAGCCCGACAGGGGTTGGAAACACCATATATTTT
CAWSPTGVGNTIYF
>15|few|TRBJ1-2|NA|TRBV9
TGTGCCAGCAGCAATCACAGGGCGGGGGACTATGGCTACACCTTC
CASSNHRAGDYGYTF
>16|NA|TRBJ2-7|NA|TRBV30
TGTGCCTGGAGTGACCGGGGGTGGGGCGGGGGCGACGAGCAGTACTTC
CAWSDRGWGGGDEQYF
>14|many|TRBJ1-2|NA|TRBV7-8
TGTGCCAGCAGCTTAGGGTCGGTATCGAATGGCTACACCTTC
CASSLGSVSNGYTF
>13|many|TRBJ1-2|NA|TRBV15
TGTGCCACCGAGGAAGAGCGCGGCTATGGCTACACCTTC
CATEEERGYGYTF
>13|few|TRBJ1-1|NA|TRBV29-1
TGCAGCGTCCACACCGGGGCAGAACATCAAGCTTTCTTT
CSVHTGAEHQAFF
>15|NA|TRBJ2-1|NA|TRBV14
TGTGCCAGCAGCCCCCCCGGCCGTGGGGTCCGGGAGCAGTTCTTC
CASSPPGRGVREQFF
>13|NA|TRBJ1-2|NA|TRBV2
TGTGCCAGCAGCGCCGGTTGGGGGTATAGCTACACCTTC
CASSAGWGYSYTF
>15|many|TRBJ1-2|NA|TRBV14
TGTGCCAGCAGCCAAACCCGGGGAATAGGAGATGGCTACACCTTC
CASSQTRGIGDGYTF
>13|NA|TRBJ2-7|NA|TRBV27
TGTGCCAGCAGGGACGGCTATTCCTACGTGCAGTACTTC
CASRDGYSYVQYF
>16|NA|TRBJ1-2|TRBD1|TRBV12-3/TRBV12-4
TGTGCCAGCAGCCTAGGTGTGGGGACAGGGAAAAATGGCTACACCTTC
CASSLGVGTGKNGYTF
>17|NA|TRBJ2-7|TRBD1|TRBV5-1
TGCGCCAGCAGCTTGGTTTTGGCGGGACAGGGGGCTTACGAGCAGTACTTC
CASSLVLAGQGAYEQYF
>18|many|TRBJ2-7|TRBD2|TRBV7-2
TGTGCCAGCAGCCTTTCATTAGCGGGTGGGGGAACCTCCTACGAGCAGTACTTC
CASSLSLAGGGTSYEQYF
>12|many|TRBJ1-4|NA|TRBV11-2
TGTGCCAGCAGCCCCCAACGCCAGGTCTTGTTTTTT
CASSPQRQVLFF
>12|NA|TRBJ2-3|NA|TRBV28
TGTGCCAGCAGCCGACCCAGTGGTACGCAGTATTTT
CASSRPSGTQYF
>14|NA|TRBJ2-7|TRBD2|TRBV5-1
TGCGCCAGCAGCTTAGCGGGAGGTCGAATCGAGCAGTACTTC
CASSLAGGRIEQYF
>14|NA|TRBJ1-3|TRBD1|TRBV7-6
TGTGCCAGCAGCCCGGGACAGACTGGAAACACCATATATTTT
CASSPGQTGNTIYF